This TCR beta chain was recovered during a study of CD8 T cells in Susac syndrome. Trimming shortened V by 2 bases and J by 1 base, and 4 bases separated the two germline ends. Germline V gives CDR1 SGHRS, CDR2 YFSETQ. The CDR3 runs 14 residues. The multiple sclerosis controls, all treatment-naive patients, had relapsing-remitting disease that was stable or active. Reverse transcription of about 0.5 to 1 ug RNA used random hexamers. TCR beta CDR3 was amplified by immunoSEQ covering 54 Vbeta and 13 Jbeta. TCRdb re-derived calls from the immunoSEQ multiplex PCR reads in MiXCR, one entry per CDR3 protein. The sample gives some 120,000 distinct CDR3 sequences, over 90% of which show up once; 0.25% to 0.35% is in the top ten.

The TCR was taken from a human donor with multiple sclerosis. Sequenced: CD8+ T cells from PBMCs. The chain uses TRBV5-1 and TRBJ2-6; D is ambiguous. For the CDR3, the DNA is TGCGCCAGCAGCTTCCTATCTGGGGCCAACGTCCTGACTTTC. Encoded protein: CASSFLSGANVLTF.